This T cell receptor (beta chain) is from a study of naive and memory T cell subsets. Concerning this clonotype itself: What it recognizes is unknown.

Study-wide points: Over 95% of naive TCR sequences appeared only once after error correction, unlike memory subsets. Diversity fell and Gini index rose from naive through CM, EM, EMRA.

Both TRBC1 and TRBC2 were covered by a beta constant-region primer of two equimolar oligonucleotides. MiXCR, run by TCRdb on the UMI-ligation and nested PCR reads, gives a single entry per CDR3 protein. The table lists some 85,000 distinct CDR3 sequences, around 13% of them singletons. The CDR3 spans 17 residues. V trimming: 5 bases; J trimming: 7 bases; junction bases outside the gene matches: 16. From germline, CDR1 is SGHVS and CDR2 FQNEAQ. Cells stained for CD3, CD4, CD8, CD45RA, CD27 and viability were sorted into four CD45RA/CD27 subsets. The V gene is TRBV7-8, the J gene TRBJ1-4; 7 bases are a match to TRBD1. Specimen: central memory CD4+ T cells from blood. This clonotype was obtained from a human donor in good health. The CDR3 bases are TGTGCCAGCAGCCCCCCCCTCCGGGCAGGGGGTATTGAAAAACTGTTTTTT. Translation gives CASSPPLRAGGIEKLFF. The variable domain in full, with the rest retrieved from reference TRBV7-8 and TRBJ1-4, is GAGVSQSPRYKVAKRGQDVALRCDPISGHVSLFWYQQALGQGPEFLTYFQNEAQLDKSGLPSDRFFAERPEGSVSTLKIQRTQQEDSAVYLCASSPPLRAGGIEKLFFGSGTQLSVL.